The 18 T cell receptor beta chains below all came from one sample that was sequenced in a study of response to subunit inactivated influenza vaccine. TCRdb recomputed calls from the RT-PCR reads with MiXCR, one row per CDR3 protein. The sample lists about 800,000 distinct CDR3 sequences, over 20% occurring once. Here the sequenced sample was PBMCs from blood, taken roughly 5 days after vaccination. The receptors shown here come from a man aged 50 to 59 who received an inactivated influenza vaccine.

This chain joins TRBV18 and TRBJ2-1; 7 positions match TRBD1. The length of the CDR3 is 14 residues. After removal of 8 bases from V and 7 bases from J, the junction contained 11 bases not matched to a gene. CDR1 is KGHSH, CDR2 LQKENI, per germline. The CDR3 DNA reads TGTGCCAGCATAAGGACAGGCAGACTGAATGAGCAGTTCTTC. The encoded protein is CASIRTGRLNEQFF.

The chain employs TRBV4-3 and TRBJ2-7; D is unclear. Germline V CDR1 and CDR2: LGHNA, YSLEER. V was pared by 0 bases and J by 4 bases, with 10 bases between. The CDR3 consists of 14 residues. The CDR3 coding sequence is TGCGCCAGCAGCCAAGATCATGGGCAATACGAGCAGTACTTC. Protein: CASSQDHGQYEQYF.

This clonotype turned up a few times. This rearrangement joins TRBV29-1 to TRBJ2-3, with 11 nucleotides matching TRBD2. V lost 6 bases and J lost 1; bases outside the gene matches: 6. Germline V lookup: CDR1 SQVTM, CDR2 ANQGSEA. This CDR3 is 15 amino acids long. The CDR3 DNA reads TGCAGCGTGGGTGGGACTAGCGGTCGCACAGATACGCAGTATTTT. Translated: CSVGGTSGRTDTQYF.

This clonotype was seen only a few times. The V and J genes are TRBV7-9 and TRBJ2-4; D possibly matches TRBD1 or TRBD2 (5 bases each). This CDR3 is 17 amino acids long. V lost 1 base, J lost 3 bases, and 16 bases lay in between. Germline assignment: CDR1 SEHNR and CDR2 FQNEAQ (reference sequence). As DNA, the CDR3 is TGTGCCAGCAGCTTAGTCGGGGCCGGTATGGGCAAAAACATTCAGTACTTC. Translation gives CASSLVGAGMGKNIQYF. Drawing the rest from reference TRBV7-9 and TRBJ2-4, the complete variable domain is DTGVSQNPRHKITKRGQNVTFRCDPISEHNRLYWYRQTLGQGPEFLTYFQNEAQLEKSRLLSDRFSAERPKGSFSTLEIQRTEQGDSAMYLCASSLVGAGMGKNIQYFGAGTRLSVL.

The chain is built from TRBV2 and TRBJ2-7; the D gene could be TRBD1 or TRBD2 (5 bases each). V was shortened by 2 bases and J by 5 bases, with 16 bases between the two germline ends. CDR3 length equals 15 residues. The germline V gene has CDR1 SNHLY and CDR2 FYNNEI. CDR3 in amino acids: CASSERGDRVDEQYF. For the CDR3, the DNA is TGTGCCAGCAGTGAAAGGGGAGATAGGGTTGACGAGCAGTACTTC.

This clonotype has only a few counts. The V call is TRBV5-1, the J call TRBJ2-1, with D tentatively TRBD2 (6 bases). Germline V gives CDR1 SGHRS, CDR2 YFSETQ. The germline V and J ends were trimmed by 9 bases and 0 bases, with 16 bases remaining between them. The CDR3 is made up of 15 amino acids. CDR3 amino acids: CATNWGDSSYNEQFF. CDR3 DNA sequence: TGCGCCACCAATTGGGGGGATAGCTCCTACAATGAGCAGTTCTTC.

This clonotype was seen a few times. V is TRBV7-8 and J is TRBJ2-1, with 9 bases that match TRBD1. This CDR3 is 18 amino acids long. Germline CDR1 is SGHVS and CDR2 is FQNEAQ. The trim removed 1 base at V and 0 bases at J, leaving 7 bases unmatched. The CDR3 sequence is CASSLVPGQGPSYNEQFF. As DNA, the CDR3 is TGTGCCAGCAGCTTAGTGCCGGGACAGGGACCCTCCTACAATGAGCAGTTCTTC.

V usage is TRBV6-2 or TRBV6-3 and J usage is TRBJ2-3; no clear D. The CDR3 totals 11 residues. The germline V gene has CDR1 MNHEY and CDR2 SVGEGT. Between the trimmed V and J ends, which lost 2 bases and 5 bases, there was a span of 2 bases. CDR3 region: CASSYVDTQYF. CDR3 nucleotide sequence: TGTGCCAGCAGTTACGTAGATACGCAGTATTTT.

The rearrangement uses TRBV9 and TRBJ2-6; no firm D call. With 2 bases removed from V and 1 base from J, the gap between germline ends came to 7 bases. The germline V gene encodes CDR1 SGDLS and CDR2 YYNGEE. There are 15 residues in the CDR3. The CDR3 loop reads CASSVEGSGANVLTF. The CDR3, as DNA: TGTGCCAGCAGCGTTGAAGGATCTGGGGCCAACGTCCTGACTTTC.

This clonotype was found a few times. The chain recombines TRBV10-2 with TRBJ2-1; D may be TRBD2 (5 bases). The CDR3 contains 13 residues. Trimming removed 6 bases at V and 8 bases at J, with 14 bases between. CDR1 and CDR2 (germline): WSHSY, SAAADI. CDR3 DNA sequence: TGCGCCAGCAGGGACCTAGCCATCTATGAGCAGTTCTTC. Amino acids: CASRDLAIYEQFF.

This clonotype was seen more than once but under ten times. The chain employs TRBV20-1 and TRBJ2-3, with D hard to call. CDR1 is DFQATT, CDR2 SNEGSKA, per germline (reference sequence). V was pared by 7 bases and J by 0 bases, with 14 bases between. The CDR3 loop spans 14 amino acids. CDR3 sequence (DNA): TGCAGTGTCAGACCCCCGACTAGCACAGATACGCAGTATTTT. The encoded protein is CSVRPPTSTDTQYF.

J is TRBJ2-7 and V is TRBV15, with 9 bases aligning to TRBD2. The CDR3 sequence is 17 residues long. Losses at the gene ends were 0 bases for V and 6 bases for J; bases not matched to a gene: 12. The germline CDR1 and CDR2 sequences are LNHNV and YYDKDF (reference sequence). CDR3 DNA: TGTGCCACCAGCAGAGACCCTCCCGGGCGGGGGGGATCCGAGCAGTACTTC. The encoded protein is CATSRDPPGRGGSEQYF.

The V call is TRBV7-2, the J call TRBJ2-1, with a possible D match to TRBD2 (5 bases). Germline CDR1 SGHTA, CDR2 FQGNSA. This CDR3 region has 13 residues. Trimming shortened V by 6 bases and J by 4 bases, and 10 bases separated the two germline ends. In nucleotides, the CDR3 is TGTGCCAGCAGTGTCCCGGGATACAATGAGCAGTTCTTC. It yields the protein CASSVPGYNEQFF.

This clonotype was counted only a few times. The chain carries TRBV4-3 and TRBJ2-1; a possible D gene is TRBD1 (6 bases). The V end lost 3 bases, the J end lost 8 bases, and 17 bases lay between the germline ends. CDR3 length: 15 amino acids. The germline CDR1 and CDR2 sequences are LGHNA and YSLEER. CDR3 in DNA: TGCGCCAGCAGCCATCTCATTGGGGGCAGTCATGAGCAGTTCTTC. Protein: CASSHLIGGSHEQFF.

This clonotype occurred a few times. This chain connects TRBV7-2 to TRBJ1-4, with D tentatively TRBD1 (5 bases). Germline lookup yields CDR1 SGHTA and CDR2 FQGNSA. The V end was cut by 1 base, the J end by 5 bases, with 11 bases between. CDR3 size: 15 residues. The CDR3 sequence: CASSLVQGPNEKLFF. Here the CDR3 DNA reads TGTGCCAGCAGCTTAGTCCAGGGTCCCAATGAAAAACTGTTTTTT. The entire variable domain, with the rest obtained from reference TRBV7-2 and TRBJ1-4, is as follows: GAGVSQSPSNKVTEKGKDVELRCDPISGHTALYWYRQSLGQGLEFLIYFQGNSAPDKSGLPSDRFSAERTGGSVSTLTIQRTQQEDSAVYLCASSLVQGPNEKLFFGSGTQLSVL.

The V gene is TRBV6-5, the J gene TRBJ2-5; 8 nucleotides match TRBD1. Germline assignment: CDR1 MNHEY and CDR2 SVGAGI. V gave up 2 bases and J gave up 3 bases; unmatched junction bases: 5. This CDR3 comprises 15 residues. The CDR3 DNA reads as TGTGCCAGCAGTTACGGACAGGGTGGTAAAGAGACCCAGTACTTC. As protein: CASSYGQGGKETQYF.

CDR3 DNA: TGCAGTGCTGGGGGTGGACAGGGGGCTGATACGCAGTATTTT. Its translation: CSAGGGQGADTQYF. V is TRBV20-1 and J is TRBJ2-3, with 11 bases fitting TRBD1. The CDR3 covers 14 residues. Germline-derived CDR1 and CDR2 are DFQATT and SNEGSKA (reference sequence). Germline trimming cut 5 bases from V and 6 bases from J; bases unmatched to any gene: 7.

The gene calls are TRBV3-1 and TRBJ2-7, with TRBD1 as a possible D gene (6 bases). CDR3 length equals 15 residues. CDR1 and CDR2 (germline): LGHDT, YNNKEL (reference sequence). V lost 1 base and J 0 bases, leaving 10 bases between the germline ends. The CDR3 loop is CASSQGDTFSYEQYF. CDR3 coding DNA: TGTGCCAGCAGCCAAGGGGACACCTTCTCCTACGAGCAGTACTTC.